One and the same sample provided the 15 T cell receptor beta chains below, sequenced in a study of blood T cells in healthy people across ages. Using a J-beta primer mix together with a sample-barcoded 5' primer, a second PCR was run for about 6 to 11 cycles. TCRdb fed the 5' RACE reads into MiXCR, producing one record per CDR3 protein. The repertoire holds over 1,500,000 distinct CDR3 sequences, around 42% seen once, with more than 20% in the top ten. Sequencing input: blood. Source of these receptors: a human donor in good health.

For the CDR3, the DNA is TGTGCCAGCAGTGCCCTAGCGGGGGGGCTCTATGAGCAGTTCTTC. This gives the protein CASSALAGGLYEQFF. This chain joins TRBV6-6 and TRBJ2-1, with 12 bases lining up with TRBD2. J was trimmed by 8 bases and V by 5 bases; bases with no gene match: 7. Per the germline V gene, CDR1 is MNHNY and CDR2 is SVGAGI (reference sequence). The CDR3 totals 15 residues.

On this clonotype: The conserved phenylalanine or tryptophan is not found at the CDR3 terminus, so this likely reflects a read error. This rearrangement joins TRBV4-1 to TRBJ1-5, with 7 bases identical to TRBD1. The germline V gene has CDR1 MGHRA and CDR2 YSYEKL. V was pared by 6 bases and J by 1 base, with 9 bases of the junction left unmatched. The CDR3 length is 16 residues. The DNA of the CDR3 is TGCGCCAGCAGTCGAACAGGGGAATTGAGCAATCAGCCCCAGCATTAT. It specifies CASSRTGELSNQPQHY.

To note about this clonotype: One end of the junction does not line up with germline, which may come from a read error. V usage is TRBV25-1 and J usage is TRBJ1-6, with D uncertain. Germline assignment: CDR1 MGHDK and CDR2 SYGVNS. CDR3 size: 15 residues. CDR3 protein: CASSDNRGVGSPPHF. The CDR3, as DNA: TGTGCCAGCAGTGACAATAGAGGTGTTGGGTCACCCCCCCACTTT.

Comment on this clonotype: A much larger clone lies one base from this, so it may be a read error. The chain carries TRBV5-1 and TRBJ1-2, with D hard to call. Looked up from germline, CDR1 is SGHRS and CDR2 is YFSETQ. The CDR3 runs to 14 residues. The V end was cut by 4 bases, the J end by 5 bases, with 15 bases between. The CDR3 DNA follows: TGCGCCAGCAGCCCGACAAGGGAGCCATATGGCTACACCTTC. Its translation is CASSPTREPYGYTF.

The chain combines TRBV4-3 with TRBJ2-7; D unresolved. V lost 4 bases, J lost 2 bases, and 12 bases lay in between. The CDR3 length is 14 residues. Germline CDR1 LGHNA, CDR2 YSLEER. The CDR3 DNA follows: TGCGCCAGCAGCCCAGCCGGGCCCACCTACGAGCAGTACTTC. This codes for CASSPAGPTYEQYF.

The gene calls are TRBV7-2 and TRBJ2-3; D is ambiguous. The V gene's germline CDR1 is SGHTA and CDR2 FQGNSA. The length of the CDR3 is 16 residues. The germline V and J ends were trimmed by 4 bases and 0 bases, with 14 bases remaining between them. The CDR3: CASSSVGSFSTDTQYF. The CDR3 DNA reads TGTGCCAGCAGCTCAGTTGGCAGTTTTAGCACAGATACGCAGTATTTT. Looking up the rest from reference TRBV7-2 and TRBJ2-3 gives the full variable domain: GAGVSQSPSNKVTEKGKDVELRCDPISGHTALYWYRQSLGQGLEFLIYFQGNSAPDKSGLPSDRFSAERTGGSVSTLTIQRTQQEDSAVYLCASSSVGSFSTDTQYFGPGTRLTVL.

This chain links TRBV4-3 with TRBJ2-1, with D perhaps TRBD1 (6 bases). The J call may be wrong; the DNA end is better matched by TRBJ2-7. Germline CDR1 reads LGHNA; CDR2 reads YSLEER. The CDR3 length is 15 residues. In DNA, the CDR3 is TGCGCCAGCAGCCAAGATCGGACAGTGTACAATGAGCAGTACTTC. Protein product: CASSQDRTVYNEQYF.

The J gene is TRBJ1-5, the V gene TRBV15; possibly TRBD1 for D (5 bases). Germline V lookup: CDR1 LNHNV, CDR2 YYDKDF (reference sequence). V lost 9 bases, J lost 3 bases, and 27 bases lay in between. This CDR3 comprises 18 residues. CDR3 sequence (DNA): TGTGCCACAAGTTCGACAGACTACTTATCTAGGTCCAATCAGCCCCAGCATTTT. Its protein is CATSSTDYLSRSNQPQHF.

This chain connects TRBV5-1 to TRBJ2-3; D possibly corresponds to TRBD2 (7 bases). Germline CDR1 is SGHRS and CDR2 is YFSETQ. CDR3 length equals 15 residues. Trimming shortened V by 2 bases and J by 1 base, and 11 bases separated the two germline ends. The CDR3 bases are TGCGCCAGCAGCTTCGGGGGGCAGGGCACAGATACGCAGTATTTT. The encoded protein is CASSFGGQGTDTQYF.

This clonotype was found a few times. The chain joins TRBV12-3 or TRBV12-4 to TRBJ2-7; 11 nucleotides line up with TRBD1. J lost 3 bases, V lost 7 bases, and 5 bases had no gene match. CDR3 length: 14 amino acids. The CDR3 nucleotides are TGTGCCAGCATCAGGGACAGGGGGTACTACGAGCAGTACTTC. Residues: CASIRDRGYYEQYF.

The chain links TRBV11-3 to TRBJ2-1, with unresolved D. This CDR3 has 15 residues. The V end was cut by 4 bases, the J end by 0 bases, with 10 bases between. The V gene's germline CDR1 is SGHNT and CDR2 YENEEA. The CDR3 DNA sequence: TGTGCCAGCAGCTCTGGAATAATCTCCTACAATGAGCAGTTCTTC. This sequence encodes CASSSGIISYNEQFF.

The sample holds a few counts of this clonotype. V usage is TRBV12-3 or TRBV12-4 and J usage is TRBJ1-2; TRBD1 matches at 9 bases. The CDR3 has 14 amino acids. The J segment lost 9 bases and the V segment lost 4 bases, leaving 9 bases of the junction unmatched. The CDR3 region is CASSSSQGARSYTF. The CDR3 DNA is TGTGCCAGCAGTTCGTCACAGGGGGCGCGGAGCTACACCTTC.

J is TRBJ2-6 and V is TRBV4-3; 8 positions agree with TRBD1. The V and J ends lost 0 bases and 0 bases, in that order; junction bases with no gene match: 7. Germline CDR1 is LGHNA and CDR2 is YSLEER. The CDR3 extends over 19 amino acids. The CDR3, as DNA: TGCGCCAGCAGCCAAGATGCCGGGACAGGTAGCTCTGGGGCCAACGTCCTGACTTTC. Its protein is CASSQDAGTGSSGANVLTF.

In its sample, this clonotype was seen once. V and J are TRBV7-9 and TRBJ1-2; tentative D call: TRBD1 (5 bases). Deletions cut 7 bases from V and 9 bases from J, with 18 bases between. The CDR3 covers 13 residues. Germline V gene data show CDR1 as SEHNR and CDR2 as FQNEAQ (reference sequence). The CDR3 coding sequence is TGTGCCAGCATCAAAGGAGGGGCACTAAGCTACACCTTC. The encoded protein is CASIKGGALSYTF.

This clonotype was counted only a few times. The chain links TRBV2 to TRBJ2-5; 8 bases fit TRBD1. The CDR3 length is 15 residues. J lost 1 base, V lost 4 bases, and 5 bases had no gene match. Germline V gene sequence: CDR1 SNHLY, CDR2 FYNNEI. DNA for the CDR3: TGTGCCAGCAGTGGGAGGACAGGGCGCCAAGAGACCCAGTACTTC. Translating it yields CASSGRTGRQETQYF.